This T cell receptor (beta chain) originates from a study of shared clonotypes between healthy human individuals. Study details: Donors had three CD4 naive, three CD4 memory, two CD8 naive and one CD8 memory plate apiece. General study findings and limits: When compared with the clonotypes that were shared by all four sorted-subset donors, the non-shared clonotypes turned out to have lower generation probabilities. Though the depth was large, rarefaction showed that sorted-subset sequencing was incomplete.

Produced via immunoSEQ multiplex PCR; TCRdb's table is partial and in-frame only. This sample has a few million clones; 90% to 95% occur once, and the top ten carry about 0.37%. Per the germline V gene, CDR1 is GTSNPN and CDR2 is SVGIG (reference sequence). V was shortened by 5 bases and J by 3 bases, with 5 bases between the two germline ends. The CDR3 is made up of 11 amino acids. Worth noting for this clone: What it binds is unknown. The identical CDR3 is also encoded by other nucleotide sequences in the sample.

The clonotype comes from a man in his late teens or twenties in good health. Some clones in this sample may be carry-over from other donors' samples. Material: naive CD4+ T cells from PBMCs. Sample subset: CD45RA+ positively selected. The genes are TRBV30 and TRBJ1-5; D remains unclear. CDR3 sequence (DNA): TGTGCCTGGGGATACAATCAGCCCCAGCATTTT. It yields the protein CAWGYNQPQHF.